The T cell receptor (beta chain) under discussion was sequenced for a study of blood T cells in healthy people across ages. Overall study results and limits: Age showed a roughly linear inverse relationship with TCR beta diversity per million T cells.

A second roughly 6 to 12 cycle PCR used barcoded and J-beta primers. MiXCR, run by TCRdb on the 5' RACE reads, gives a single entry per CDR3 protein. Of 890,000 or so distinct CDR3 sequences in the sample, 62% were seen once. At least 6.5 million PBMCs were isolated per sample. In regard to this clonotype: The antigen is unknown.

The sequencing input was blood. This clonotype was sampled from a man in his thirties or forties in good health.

The CDR3 loop reads CASSLTPDRVTGELFF. In DNA form, the CDR3 reads TGTGCCAGCAGTTTAACTCCGGACAGGGTTACCGGGGAGCTGTTTTTT. V and J are TRBV27 and TRBJ2-2; the match to TRBD1 covers 8 bases. The V segment lost 2 bases and the J segment 5 bases; nucleotides outside the gene matches: 7. In germline, CDR1 is MNHEY, CDR2 SMNVEV (reference sequence). This CDR3 spans 16 amino acids.